This passage covers 16 T cell receptor beta chains from one sample sequenced in a study of blood T cell repertoires in COVID-19 (dated by TCRdb to about 2020). The receptor library was made with the immunoSEQ multiplex PCR assay. Sourced from immuneACCESS, this table was stored by TCRdb with only in-frame sequences that have V and J called. A share of the clones is absent; for the studies checked, an unresolved V gene accounts for under half, and the remainder has no known explanation. The sample records roughly 410,000 clones, over 75% of which are singletons. The top ten clonotypes cover 1.5% to 1.7% of the sample. The specimen sequenced was peripheral blood. These receptors all stem from a woman aged 40-49 years with COVID-19, enrolled during active disease.

On this clone: The same CDR3 can be traced to other DNA sequences in this sample. The V and J genes are TRBV28 and TRBJ2-6; D is ambiguous. The CDR3 extends over 14 amino acids. From germline, CDR1 is MDHEN and CDR2 SYDVKM. V was pared by 6 bases and J by 4 bases, with 10 bases between. The CDR3 bases are TGTGCCAGCAGCTCTTCCCTAGGGGCCAACGTCCTGACTTTC. Translation: CASSSSLGANVLTF.

CDR3 protein: CASSREQGNTGELFF. The CDR3 DNA reads TGTGCCAGCAGCAGAGAACAGGGAAACACCGGGGAGCTGTTTTTT. The rearrangement joins TRBV5-5 to TRBJ2-2, with TRBD1 as a possible D gene (6 bases). From germline, CDR1 is SGHKS and CDR2 YYEKEE (reference sequence). Trimming took off 4 bases at V and 2 bases at J, with 12 bases between the two ends. This CDR3 has 15 residues.

The chain uses TRBV5-1 and TRBJ2-2, with 14 bases that match TRBD2. V lost 4 bases, J lost 5 bases, and 1 base stayed unmatched. From germline, CDR1 is SGHRS and CDR2 YFSETQ. The CDR3 is 15 residues long. The CDR3 DNA follows: TGCGCCAGCAGCCGACTAGCGGGAGGGACCGGGGAGCTGTTTTTT. Amino acids: CASSRLAGGTGELFF.

This clone was recorded only once. The chain couples TRBV15 to TRBJ1-1, with a tentative D call TRBD1 (6 bases). Trimming shortened V by 0 bases and J by 6 bases, and 23 bases separated the two germline ends. The CDR3 runs 18 residues. The germline CDR1 and CDR2 sequences are LNHNV and YYDKDF (reference sequence). CDR3 coding DNA: TGTGCCACCAGCAGAGATGGTGGGGGCGGGGGCATGTCGGCTGAAGCTTTCTTT. It yields the protein CATSRDGGGGGMSAEAFF. Looking up the rest from reference TRBV15 and TRBJ1-1 gives the full variable domain: DAMVIQNPRYQVTQFGKPVTLSCSQTLNHNVMYWYQQKSSQAPKLLFHYYDKDFNNEADTPDNFQSRRPNTSFCFLDIRSPGLGDTAMYLCATSRDGGGGGMSAEAFFGQGTRLTVV.

The chain has TRBV3-1 (or the pseudogene TRBV3-2) and TRBJ1-1; D is possibly TRBD1 (5 bases). Per germline, CDR1 LGHDT and CDR2 YNNKEL (reference sequence). The length of the CDR3 is 14 residues. V was cut by 4 bases and J by 1 base, with 10 bases left in between. The CDR3 DNA reads as TGTGCCAGCAGCCGCCTCGGACAGAACACTGAAGCTTTCTTT. This codes for CASSRLGQNTEAFF.

V and J are TRBV27 and TRBJ1-5; no clear D gene. This CDR3 comprises 13 residues. The germline gives CDR1 MNHEY, CDR2 SMNVEV (reference sequence). V shed 7 bases and J shed 2 bases, with 9 bases lying between them. CDR3 coding DNA: TGTGCCAGCACCCCGCGGGGCAATCAGCCCCAGCATTTT. This codes for CASTPRGNQPQHF.

CDR3 coding DNA: TGTGCCAGCAGTTTATACAGGAGTTATGGTGAAAAACTGTTTTTT. Translating gives CASSLYRSYGEKLFF. The chain links TRBV28 to TRBJ1-4; possibly TRBD1 for D (5 bases). This CDR3 spans 15 amino acids. The V and J ends lost 1 base and 7 bases respectively, with 13 bases between them. Per the germline V gene, CDR1 is MDHEN and CDR2 is SYDVKM.

V usage is TRBV3-1 (or the pseudogene TRBV3-2) and J usage is TRBJ1-4; D unclear. CDR1 and CDR2 (germline): LGHDT, YNNKEL (reference sequence). With 3 bases removed from V and 12 bases from J, the gap between germline ends came to 11 bases. The CDR3 spans 12 residues. The CDR3 protein is CASSHLSEELFF. CDR3 sequence (DNA): TGTGCCAGCAGCCACCTCTCAGAGGAACTGTTTTTT.

The J gene is TRBJ1-1, the V gene TRBV7-9; perhaps TRBD1 as D (5 bases). The germline V gene encodes CDR1 SEHNR and CDR2 FQNEAQ (reference sequence). The CDR3 runs 13 residues. The V gene lost 9 bases and the J gene lost 1 base, with 12 bases spanning the gap. The DNA for the CDR3 is TGTGCCAGTTGGTTGGGGCCGAACACTGAAGCTTTCTTT. Its translation is CASWLGPNTEAFF.

The chain joins TRBV10-2 to TRBJ1-5; D is uncertain. The V and J ends lost 0 bases and 0 bases respectively, with 12 bases between them. The CDR3 contains 17 residues. Germline V CDR1 and CDR2: WSHSY, SAAADI. The CDR3 nucleotides are TGCGCCAGCAGTGAGTCGCGCGGATTCTATAGCAATCAGCCCCAGCATTTT. This encodes CASSESRGFYSNQPQHF.

The CDR3 is CASSYPGGGSYGYTF. CDR3 DNA sequence: TGTGCCAGCAGTTACCCAGGGGGCGGTAGCTATGGCTACACCTTC. The genes are TRBV6-5 and TRBJ1-2; 8 bases agree with TRBD1. This CDR3 is built from 15 residues. Germline V lookup: CDR1 MNHEY, CDR2 SVGAGI. With 2 bases clipped from V and 4 bases from J, the junction kept 6 bases outside the gene matches.

The chain links TRBV27 to TRBJ1-2; 8 nucleotides line up with TRBD1. There are 13 residues in the CDR3. Trimming at V came to 6 bases and at J to 4 bases, leaving 4 bases not matched to a gene. Per the germline V gene, CDR1 is MNHEY and CDR2 is SMNVEV (reference sequence). Here the CDR3 reads CASSFTGGYGYTF. The CDR3 DNA follows: TGTGCCAGCAGCTTTACAGGGGGCTATGGCTACACCTTC.

This chain uses TRBV6-2 or TRBV6-3 with TRBJ2-1; 10 bases are shared with TRBD2. Germline values: CDR1 MNHEY, CDR2 SVGEGT. CDR3 size: 15 residues. J lost 9 bases, V lost 6 bases, and 11 bases had no gene match. DNA of the CDR3: TGTGCCAGCAGCGACCTAGCGGGGGATAACAGTGAGCAGTTCTTC. Protein sequence: CASSDLAGDNSEQFF.

V gene TRBV4-3 combines with J gene TRBJ1-2; D remains ambiguous. Trimming took off 0 bases at V and 8 bases at J, with 22 bases between the two ends. The CDR3 totals 17 residues. Germline values: CDR1 LGHNA, CDR2 YSLEER. The CDR3 is CASSQDSHAMRARGYTF. The CDR3 DNA reads as TGCGCCAGCAGCCAAGACTCACATGCTATGAGGGCCCGGGGCTACACCTTC.

This chain uses TRBV5-1 with TRBJ2-1; D unresolved. Trimming took off 7 bases at V and 0 bases at J, with 8 bases between the two ends. This CDR3 has 13 residues. Germline lookup yields CDR1 SGHRS and CDR2 YFSETQ. The CDR3 region is CASARSSYNEQFF. Written as DNA, the CDR3 is TGCGCCAGCGCCCGGAGCTCCTACAATGAGCAGTTCTTC.

This clone was seen a single time. V is TRBV28 and J is TRBJ1-1; tentatively, D is TRBD1 (5 bases). V lost 6 bases and J lost 0, with 14 bases in between. The CDR3 totals 15 residues. Germline assignment: CDR1 MDHEN and CDR2 SYDVKM. The CDR3 reads CASREAGTMNTEAFF. In DNA, the CDR3 is TGTGCCAGCAGGGAGGCGGGGACCATGAACACTGAAGCTTTCTTT.